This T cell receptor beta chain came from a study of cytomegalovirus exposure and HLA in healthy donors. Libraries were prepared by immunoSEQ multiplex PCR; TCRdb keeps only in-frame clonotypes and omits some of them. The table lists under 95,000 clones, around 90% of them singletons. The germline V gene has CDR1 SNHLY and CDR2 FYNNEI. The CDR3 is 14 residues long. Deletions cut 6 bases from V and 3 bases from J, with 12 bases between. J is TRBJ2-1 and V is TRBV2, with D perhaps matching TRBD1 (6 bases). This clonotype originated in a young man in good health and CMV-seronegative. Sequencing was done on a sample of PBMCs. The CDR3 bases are TGTGCCAGCAGGGGGGCACCCAACTACAATGAGCAGTTCTTC. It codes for CASRGAPNYNEQFF.